A single T cell receptor (beta chain) is shown here with its context. This sample is part of a study of T cell changes during pregnancy in multiple sclerosis. Here immunoSEQ multiplex PCR was the method, and the copy in TCRdb shows in-frame clones only, minus some. The sample lists about 38,000 clones, about 90% occurring once. V was cut by 4 bases and J by 0 bases, with 16 bases left in between. Germline V CDR1 and CDR2: MDHEN, SYDVKM. The CDR3 contains 17 residues. This TCR came from a female donor with multiple sclerosis, enrolled in a pregnancy study. V usage is TRBV28 and J usage is TRBJ1-3; D is ambiguous. The source was CD8+ T cells from peripheral blood mononuclear cells, collected after pregnancy. In DNA, the CDR3 is TGTGCCAGCAGTTCGACGGCGGGCGGCTTCTCTGGAAACACCATATATTTT. Its protein product is CASSSTAGGFSGNTIYF.